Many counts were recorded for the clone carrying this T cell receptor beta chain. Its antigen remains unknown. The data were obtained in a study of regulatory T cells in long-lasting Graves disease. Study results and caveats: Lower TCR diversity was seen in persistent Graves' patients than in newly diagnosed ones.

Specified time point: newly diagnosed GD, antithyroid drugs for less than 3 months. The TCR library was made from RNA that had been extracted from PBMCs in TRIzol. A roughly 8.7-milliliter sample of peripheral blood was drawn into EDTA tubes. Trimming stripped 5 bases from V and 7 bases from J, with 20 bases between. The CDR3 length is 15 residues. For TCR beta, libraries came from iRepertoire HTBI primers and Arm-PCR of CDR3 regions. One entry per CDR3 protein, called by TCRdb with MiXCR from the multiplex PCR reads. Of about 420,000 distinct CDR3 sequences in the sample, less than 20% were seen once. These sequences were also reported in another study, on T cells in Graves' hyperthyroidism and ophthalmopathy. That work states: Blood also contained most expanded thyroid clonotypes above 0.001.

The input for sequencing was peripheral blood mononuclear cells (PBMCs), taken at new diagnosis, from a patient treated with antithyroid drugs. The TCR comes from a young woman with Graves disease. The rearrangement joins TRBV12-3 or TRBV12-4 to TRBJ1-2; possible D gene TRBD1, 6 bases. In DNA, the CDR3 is TGTGCCAGCAGTGAAACGGGGGGCTATTTTTTTGGCTACACCTTC. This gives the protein CASSETGGYFFGYTF.